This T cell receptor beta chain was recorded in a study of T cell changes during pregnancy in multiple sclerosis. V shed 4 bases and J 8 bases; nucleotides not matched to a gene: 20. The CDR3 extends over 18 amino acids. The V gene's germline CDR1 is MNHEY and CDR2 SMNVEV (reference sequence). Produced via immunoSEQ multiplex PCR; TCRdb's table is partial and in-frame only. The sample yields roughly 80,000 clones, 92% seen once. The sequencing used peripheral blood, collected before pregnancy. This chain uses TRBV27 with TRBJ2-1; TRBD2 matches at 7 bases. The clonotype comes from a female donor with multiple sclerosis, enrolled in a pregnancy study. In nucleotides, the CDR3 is TGTGCCAGCAGTTCCGCGACGACGGGACGGGGGGTCGGCGATGAGCAGTTCTTC. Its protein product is CASSSATTGRGVGDEQFF.